This T cell receptor beta chain was captured in a study of OX40 agonist ivuxolimab in advanced cancers. On the study more broadly: Every 2 weeks, patients received ivuxolimab intravenously, dosed at 0.01 to 10 mg/kg.

Profiled with immunoSEQ multiplex PCR; TCRdb holds only in-frame clones, not every one. The sample shows approximately 94,000 clones, around 90% of them seen only once. The CDR3 totals 16 residues. Losses at the gene ends were 4 bases for V and 9 bases for J; bases not matched to a gene: 10. Germline CDR1 MGHRA, CDR2 YSYEKL. The chain combines TRBV4-1 with TRBJ2-1, with TRBD2 matching 12 bases. The source is an adult with an advanced solid tumor such as melanoma, head and neck, liver or kidney cancer. Sequenced material: CD4+ or CD8+ T cells sorted from blood, taken in a trial of the OX40 agonist ivuxolimab. In DNA form, the CDR3 reads TGCGCCAGCAGCCTGTGGCTAGCGGGAGGGGTGGGTGAGCAGTTCTTC. Amino acid sequence: CASSLWLAGGVGEQFF.